The 28 T cell receptor beta chains reported below all come from one sample, sequenced in a study of T-cell reconstitution after alpha-beta-depleted transplantation in children. Unique molecular identifiers were used to barcode this TCRbeta library. TCRdb independently ran MiXCR on the PCR reads; one entry per CDR3 protein. This sample yields over 200,000 distinct CDR3 sequences, of which 8% to 10% are seen a single time; about 6% belongs to the top ten. Sequences were derived from PBMCs from the stem cell graft donor, sampled from the stem cell graft. Receptors were obtained from a human donor who donated a stem cell graft to a child with acute lymphoblastic leukemia.

In its sample, this clonotype was seen a few times. V is TRBV12-3 or TRBV12-4 and J is TRBJ1-2; D unresolved. Trimming removed 3 bases at V and 3 bases at J, with 5 bases between. CDR3 length: 12 residues. CDR3 nucleotides: TGTGCCAGCAGTTTCGGCGACTATGGCTACACCTTC. It yields the protein CASSFGDYGYTF.

This clonotype was counted at least ten times. The chain employs TRBV5-1 and TRBJ2-1; TRBD2 might be the D (5 bases). This CDR3 comprises 14 residues. The V gene's germline CDR1 is SGHRS and CDR2 YFSETQ. V was trimmed by 0 bases and J by 10 bases, leaving 14 bases between them. The CDR3 DNA reads TGCGCCAGCAGCTTGGGTACCCTCCCGGGGGAGCAGTTCTTC. This sequence encodes CASSLGTLPGEQFF.

As for this clonotype: This may stem from a read error, because a much larger clone lies one nucleotide away. The chain combines TRBV7-8 with TRBJ1-2; 7 bases are a match to TRBD1. The J segment lost 3 bases and the V segment lost 4 bases, leaving 5 bases of the junction unmatched. CDR1 SGHVS and CDR2 FQNEAQ come from the germline V gene. There are 14 residues in the CDR3. The CDR3 DNA is TGTGCCAGCAGCTCCCTGACAGGGTACTATGGCTACACCTTC. This translates into CASSSLTGYYGYTF.

This clonotype came up many times. V and J are TRBV19 and TRBJ2-7; 9 bases are shared with TRBD2. The CDR3 loop spans 14 amino acids. The germline CDR1 and CDR2 sequences are LNHDA and SQIVND (reference sequence). After removal of 5 bases from V and 1 base from J, the junction contained 3 bases not matched to a gene. CDR3 nucleotides: TGTGCCAGTAGTTGGACTAGCGAGTCCTACGAGCAGTACTTC. Translated, it gives CASSWTSESYEQYF.

This clonotype was seen many times. V gene TRBV12-3 or TRBV12-4 combines with J gene TRBJ2-7; tentatively, D is TRBD2 (6 bases). The CDR3 extends over 14 amino acids. V dropped 6 bases and J dropped 2 bases, with 14 bases sitting between them. The CDR3 DNA reads TGTGCCAGCAGGGCCGGGACTGATGCCTACGAGCAGTACTTC. Translating gives CASRAGTDAYEQYF.

This chain connects TRBV12-3 or TRBV12-4 to TRBJ1-1; possible D gene TRBD1, 5 bases. The CDR3 is 14 residues long. Trimming cost V 7 bases and J 3 bases, with 15 bases left between them. The CDR3 protein is CASNRRVGDTEAFF. CDR3 nucleotide sequence: TGTGCCAGCAATCGCAGGGTAGGTGACACTGAAGCTTTCTTT.

This clonotype was detected a few times. The V call is TRBV6-1, the J call TRBJ1-2; TRBD1 aligns across 10 bases. The CDR3 consists of 15 residues. The V segment lost 6 bases and the J segment 0 bases; nucleotides outside the gene matches: 4. Germline V gene data show CDR1 as MNHNS and CDR2 as SASEGT. The CDR3 spells CASSRGQGANYGYTF. The CDR3 DNA reads as TGTGCCAGCAGCCGCGGACAGGGGGCTAACTATGGCTACACCTTC.

This chain joins TRBV3-1 and TRBJ1-4; D remains unclear. Germline V gene data show CDR1 as LGHDT and CDR2 as YNNKEL (reference sequence). The CDR3 extends over 15 amino acids. Trimming cost V 4 bases and J 0 bases, with 9 bases left between them. The CDR3 nucleotides read TGTGCCAGCAGCCTCTATTTTGCAACTAATGAAAAACTGTTTTTT. Amino acids: CASSLYFATNEKLFF.

This clonotype was counted between two and nine times. The J gene is TRBJ1-4, the V gene TRBV5-1; D call uncertain. The CDR3 has 15 residues. V was trimmed by 4 bases and J by 0 bases, leaving 10 bases between them. Germline CDR1 is SGHRS and CDR2 is YFSETQ. CDR3 residues: CASSKTPATNEKLFF. CDR3 DNA sequence: TGCGCCAGCAGCAAGACACCGGCAACTAATGAAAAACTGTTTTTT.

This clonotype was seen ten or more times. The chain couples TRBV7-2 to TRBJ2-2; TRBD2 matches 8 bases. CDR3 size: 15 residues. V shed 7 bases and J 6 bases; nucleotides not matched to a gene: 10. Germline CDR1 and CDR2: SGHTA and FQGNSA. CDR3 nucleotide sequence: TGTGCCAGCATCCCACAGGGACTAGTCTCCGGGGAGCTGTTTTTT. As protein: CASIPQGLVSGELFF.

This clonotype was seen more than once but under ten times. This chain connects TRBV5-1 to TRBJ1-6; D is possibly TRBD1 (5 bases). With 7 bases removed from V and 7 bases from J, the gap between germline ends came to 18 bases. Germline assignment: CDR1 SGHRS and CDR2 YFSETQ. This CDR3 comprises 15 residues. The CDR3 region has the DNA TGCGCCAGCCAACCGTATCGGGGGATAAATTCACCCCTCCACTTT. This encodes CASQPYRGINSPLHF.

The sample holds a few counts of this clonotype. The genes are TRBV18 and TRBJ1-5; D gene uncertain. This CDR3 contains 15 residues. CDR1 and CDR2 (germline): KGHSH, LQKENI. V was trimmed by 5 bases and J by 0 bases, leaving 11 bases between them. The CDR3 reads CASSEAVISNQPQHF. CDR3 nucleotides: TGTGCCAGCTCAGAGGCGGTAATTAGCAATCAGCCCCAGCATTTT.

This clonotype came up a few times. The chain uses TRBV29-1 and TRBJ1-2, with D uncertain. V gave up 2 bases and J gave up 1 base, with 11 bases separating them. This CDR3 region has 14 residues. Germline V lookup: CDR1 SQVTM, CDR2 ANQGSEA. CDR3 region: CSVETDANNYGYTF. The DNA for the CDR3 is TGCAGCGTTGAAACGGACGCAAATAACTATGGCTACACCTTC.

This clonotype was detected many times. This sequence joins TRBV20-1 and TRBJ1-2; D not certain. This CDR3 comprises 13 residues. Germline CDR1 reads DFQATT; CDR2 reads SNEGSKA (reference sequence). V lost 5 bases and J lost 1, with 11 bases in between. CDR3 in amino acids: CSAPGDINYGYTF. The DNA for the CDR3 is TGCAGTGCTCCTGGGGATATTAACTATGGCTACACCTTC.

The DNA for the CDR3 is TGTGCCAGCAAGAGCAGGGGGCCTGGGGAAAAACTGTTTTTT. Encoded protein: CASKSRGPGEKLFF. The rearrangement links TRBV12-3 or TRBV12-4 to TRBJ1-4; TRBD1 matches at 8 bases. The CDR3 is 14 amino acids. Unmatched junction bases numbered 9, after V lost 7 bases and J lost 8 bases.

This clonotype was seen repeatedly, ten times or more. The gene calls are TRBV27 and TRBJ2-7; no reliable D call. Germline loops: CDR1 MNHEY, CDR2 SMNVEV (reference sequence). V lost 0 bases to trimming and J lost 3 bases, with 6 bases between them. The CDR3 has 13 residues. CDR3 region: CASSLSSGYEQYF. DNA of the CDR3: TGTGCCAGCAGTTTATCGTCCGGCTACGAGCAGTACTTC.

This clonotype was counted ten times or more. The V and J genes are TRBV10-2 and TRBJ1-5; 11 bases are shared with TRBD1. The CDR3 covers 14 residues. The germline CDR1 and CDR2 sequences are WSHSY and SAAADI. V lost 7 bases to trimming and J lost 6 bases; unmatched junction nucleotides: 5. CDR3 DNA sequence: TGCGCCAGCACCGGACAGGGGGCGAGTCAGCCCCAGCATTTT. Its protein product is CASTGQGASQPQHF.

J is TRBJ1-5 and V is TRBV5-1; a possible D gene is TRBD1 (6 bases). The V and J ends lost 0 bases and 0 bases respectively, with 10 bases between them. The germline V gene has CDR1 SGHRS and CDR2 YFSETQ. This CDR3 has 16 amino acids. CDR3 sequence (DNA): TGCGCCAGCAGCTTGGGAAGACAGGTTAGCAATCAGCCCCAGCATTTT. Amino acid sequence: CASSLGRQVSNQPQHF.

The genes are TRBV7-6 and TRBJ1-6; D unclear. The length of the CDR3 is 17 residues. The germline V gene has CDR1 SGHVS and CDR2 FNYEAQ. Trimming cost V 1 base and J 0 bases, with 10 bases left between them. The CDR3 loop is CASSLEARGSYNSPLHF. The CDR3 DNA is TGTGCCAGCAGCTTAGAGGCCCGGGGCTCCTATAATTCACCCCTCCACTTT.

Ten or more counts support this clonotype. This chain joins TRBV5-1 and TRBJ1-5, with a weak D call TRBD1 (5 bases). Trimming stripped 2 bases from V and 1 base from J, with 7 bases between. Germline V gene sequence: CDR1 SGHRS, CDR2 YFSETQ. The CDR3 has 14 amino acids. CDR3 sequence: CASSFEGSNQPQHF. DNA for the CDR3: TGCGCCAGCAGCTTCGAGGGGAGCAATCAGCCCCAGCATTTT.

This clonotype was counted ten times or more. The V gene is TRBV6-2 or TRBV6-3, the J gene TRBJ2-4; a weak D match, TRBD1 (6 bases). CDR3 length equals 15 residues. The germline V and J ends were trimmed by 7 bases and 0 bases, with 13 bases remaining between them. Germline V gene lookup returns CDR1 MNHEY and CDR2 SVGEGT. The CDR3 region has the DNA TGTGCCAGCACCCTCGGGACAATAGCCAAAAACATTCAGTACTTC. Translated: CASTLGTIAKNIQYF.

The chain has TRBV4-3 and TRBJ2-1; TRBD2 matches at 12 bases. Germline-derived CDR1 and CDR2 are LGHNA and YSLEER. V was clipped by 0 bases and J by 7 bases; unmatched bases: 10. The CDR3 spans 18 residues. The CDR3 coding sequence is TGCGCCAGCAGCCAAGATTCCGCCACTAGCGGGGGGCCGAATGAGCAGTTCTTC. It specifies CASSQDSATSGGPNEQFF.

This clonotype was seen repeatedly, ten times or more. The V call is TRBV3-1, the J call TRBJ1-3; D remains ambiguous. The germline V and J ends were trimmed by 2 bases and 2 bases, with 4 bases remaining between them. In germline, CDR1 is LGHDT, CDR2 YNNKEL (reference sequence). CDR3 length equals 13 residues. The DNA of the CDR3 is TGTGCCAGCAGCCAACCGACTGGAAACACCATATATTTT. It yields the protein CASSQPTGNTIYF.

The rearrangement joins TRBV28 to TRBJ2-2; possible D gene TRBD1, 6 bases. Trimming stripped 7 bases from V and 4 bases from J, with 16 bases between. The CDR3 is made up of 15 amino acids. Per the germline V gene, CDR1 is MDHEN and CDR2 is SYDVKM. DNA of the CDR3: TGTGCCAGCACCACGCCGCAGGGGCCCACCGGGGAGCTGTTTTTT. It translates to CASTTPQGPTGELFF.

This clonotype has at least ten counts. V and J are TRBV27 and TRBJ2-2; no firm D call. The CDR3 length is 14 residues. The germline gives CDR1 MNHEY, CDR2 SMNVEV (reference sequence). The V end lost 3 bases, the J end lost 3 bases, and 8 bases lay between the germline ends. The CDR3 spells CASSLGPYTGELFF. In nucleotides, the CDR3 is TGTGCCAGCAGTTTGGGCCCTTACACCGGGGAGCTGTTTTTT.

The chain recombines TRBV30 with TRBJ2-7, with D unclear. In germline, CDR1 is GTSNPN, CDR2 SVGIG (reference sequence). The CDR3 spans 13 residues. The V end lost 2 bases, the J end lost 2 bases, and 10 bases lay between the germline ends. In nucleotides, the CDR3 is TGTGCCTGGAGTCGTAACGGAGCCTACGAGCAGTACTTC. Translation gives CAWSRNGAYEQYF.

This clonotype was seen repeatedly, ten times or more. The junction shows a germline mismatch at one end, possibly a read error. The chain joins TRBV27 to TRBJ2-7; no reliable D call. The CDR3 runs 13 residues. Per germline, CDR1 MNHEY and CDR2 SMNVEV (reference sequence). CDR3 nucleotide sequence: TGTGCCAGCAGTGTATCAAGCTCCTACGAGCAGTACTTC. Amino acids: CASSVSSSYEQYF.

The chain carries TRBV6-6 and TRBJ1-5, with 9 bases fitting TRBD1. CDR1 and CDR2 from the germline V gene are MNHNY and SVGAGI (reference sequence). Trimming removed 7 bases from V and 8 bases from J; junction bases left unmatched: 6. The length of the CDR3 is 13 residues. CDR3 sequence: CASTEQGAKPQHF. CDR3 in DNA: TGTGCCAGCACCGAACAGGGGGCGAAGCCCCAGCATTTT.